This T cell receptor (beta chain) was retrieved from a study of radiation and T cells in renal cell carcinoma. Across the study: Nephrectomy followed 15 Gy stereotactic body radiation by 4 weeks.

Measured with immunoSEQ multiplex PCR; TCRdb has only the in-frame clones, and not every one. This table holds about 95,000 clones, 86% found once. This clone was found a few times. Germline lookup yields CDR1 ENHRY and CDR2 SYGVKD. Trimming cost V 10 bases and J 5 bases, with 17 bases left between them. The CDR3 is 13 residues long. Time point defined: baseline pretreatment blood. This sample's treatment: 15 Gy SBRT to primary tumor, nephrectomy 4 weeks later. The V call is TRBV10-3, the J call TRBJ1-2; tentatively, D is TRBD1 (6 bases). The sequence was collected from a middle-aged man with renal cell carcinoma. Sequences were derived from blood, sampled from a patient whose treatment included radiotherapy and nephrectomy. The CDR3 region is CATLEGQIYGYTF. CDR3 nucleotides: TGTGCCACACTCGAAGGACAGATTTATGGCTACACCTTC.